Shown below are 5 T cell receptor beta chains from a single sample sequenced in a study of cytomegalovirus exposure and HLA in healthy donors. The PCR ran on 60 Vbeta and 13 Jbeta primers. Profiled with immunoSEQ multiplex PCR; TCRdb holds only in-frame clones, not every one. The sample shows around 200,000 clones, roughly 80% of them seen only once. The sequenced sample consisted of PBMCs. All receptors derive from a man aged 50 to 60 in good health and CMV-seronegative.

The rearrangement uses TRBV6-5 and TRBJ1-4; 10 bases line up with TRBD1. CDR3 length: 14 residues. Germline V gives CDR1 MNHEY, CDR2 SVGAGI. Trimming cost V 5 bases and J 6 bases; bases outside gene matches: 3. CDR3 amino acids: CASSRDRGYEKLFF. CDR3 in DNA: TGTGCCAGCAGTAGGGACAGGGGATATGAAAAACTGTTTTTT.

The V gene is TRBV7-9, the J gene TRBJ1-2, with unresolved D. The germline gives CDR1 SEHNR, CDR2 FQNEAQ (reference sequence). The V end lost 5 bases, the J end lost 6 bases, and 13 bases lay between the germline ends. The CDR3 sequence is 13 residues long. CDR3 bases: TGTGCCAGCAGCCCTTCGGAGGCGGATGGCTACACCTTC. Translating it yields CASSPSEADGYTF.

The CDR3 reads CASSEQGYEQYF. The CDR3, as DNA: TGTGCCAGCAGCGAACAGGGGTACGAGCAGTACTTC. The chain carries TRBV7-2 and TRBJ2-7; the match to TRBD1 covers 7 bases. CDR1 is SGHTA and CDR2 is FQGNSA in the germline V gene. This CDR3 region has 12 residues. V was pared by 5 bases and J by 4 bases, with 2 bases of the junction left unmatched.

This clone was seen a few times. V usage is TRBV7-9 and J usage is TRBJ1-4; D gene ambiguous. Germline V gene lookup returns CDR1 SEHNR and CDR2 FQNEAQ (reference sequence). V lost 1 base and J lost 13, with 7 bases in between. The CDR3 length is 11 residues. In nucleotides, the CDR3 is TGTGCCAGCAGCTTAGACGGTCCACTGTTTTTT. This gives the protein CASSLDGPLFF.

There are a few counts of this clone. The chain carries TRBV11-3 and TRBJ2-7; D is unclear. CDR3 length equals 10 residues. Trimming removed 8 bases at V and 6 bases at J, with 8 bases between. Germline V gene lookup returns CDR1 SGHNT and CDR2 YENEEA. The CDR3 here is CASDLGEQYF. As DNA, the CDR3 is TGTGCCAGCGATCTCGGCGAGCAGTACTTC.